The text below deals with one T cell receptor beta chain. These data are taken from a study of CD8 T cells in Susac syndrome. The RNA input was about 0.5 to 1 ug, and it was reverse transcribed with random hexamers. Amplification of TCR beta CDR3 by immunoSEQ multiplex PCR spanned 54 Vbeta and 13 Jbeta. Each CDR3 protein gets one entry after TCRdb re-called the immunoSEQ multiplex PCR reads with MiXCR. The table has about 180,000 distinct CDR3 sequences, 85% to 95% seen once. CD8+ and CD4+ T cells from blood underwent TCR beta sequencing. Control patients had untreated stable or active relapsing-remitting multiple sclerosis by revised McDonald criteria. The CDR3 covers 17 residues.

The sequence came from a human donor with multiple sclerosis. The gene calls are TRBV1 and TRBJ1-5; the DNA was not used to check the table's D call, TRBD1. TRBV1 counts as a pseudogene. The specimen was CD4+ T cells from PBMCs. The CDR3 protein is CTSSPRVGVWVYQPQHF. CDR3 bases: TGCACCAGCAGCCCCAGGGTCGGGGTGTGGGTTTATCAGCCCCAGCATTTT.